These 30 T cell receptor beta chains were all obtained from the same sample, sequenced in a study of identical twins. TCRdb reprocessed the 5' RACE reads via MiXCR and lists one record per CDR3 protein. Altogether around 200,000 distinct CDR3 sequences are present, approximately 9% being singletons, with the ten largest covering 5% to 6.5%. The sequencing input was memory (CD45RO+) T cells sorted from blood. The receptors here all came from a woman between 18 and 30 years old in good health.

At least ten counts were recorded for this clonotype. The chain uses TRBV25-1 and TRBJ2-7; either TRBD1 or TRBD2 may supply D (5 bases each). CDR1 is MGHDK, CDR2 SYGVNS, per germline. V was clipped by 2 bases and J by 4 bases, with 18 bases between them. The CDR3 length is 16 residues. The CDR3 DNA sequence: TGTGCCAGCAGTGAAGGCTCACAGGCCGGCGGGTACGAGCAGTACTTC. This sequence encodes CASSEGSQAGGYEQYF.

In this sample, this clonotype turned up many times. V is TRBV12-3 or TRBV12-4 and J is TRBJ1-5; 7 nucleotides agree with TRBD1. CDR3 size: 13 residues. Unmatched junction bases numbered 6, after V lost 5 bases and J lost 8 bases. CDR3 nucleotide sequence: TGTGCCAGCAGTGGACAGGACCGGAAGCCCCAGCATTTT. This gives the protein CASSGQDRKPQHF.

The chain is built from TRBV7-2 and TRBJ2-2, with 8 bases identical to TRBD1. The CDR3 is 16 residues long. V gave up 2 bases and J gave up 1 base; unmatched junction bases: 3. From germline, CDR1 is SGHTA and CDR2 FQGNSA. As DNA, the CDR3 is TGTGCCAGCAGCTTATCCGGGACAGGGAACACCGGGGAGCTGTTTTTT. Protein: CASSLSGTGNTGELFF.

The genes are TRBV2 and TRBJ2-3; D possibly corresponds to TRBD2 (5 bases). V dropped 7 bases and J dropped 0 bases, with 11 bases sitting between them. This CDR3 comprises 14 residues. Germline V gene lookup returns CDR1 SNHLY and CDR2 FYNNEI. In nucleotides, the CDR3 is TGTGCCAGCACGAGGGAGTCAAGCACAGATACGCAGTATTTT. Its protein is CASTRESSTDTQYF.

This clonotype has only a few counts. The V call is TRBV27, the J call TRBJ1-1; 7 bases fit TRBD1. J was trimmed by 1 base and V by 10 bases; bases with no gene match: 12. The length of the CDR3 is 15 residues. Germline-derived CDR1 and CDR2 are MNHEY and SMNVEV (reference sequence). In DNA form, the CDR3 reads TGTGCCACAAGTCCCCGGGACAGACCGAACACTGAAGCTTTCTTT. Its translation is CATSPRDRPNTEAFF.

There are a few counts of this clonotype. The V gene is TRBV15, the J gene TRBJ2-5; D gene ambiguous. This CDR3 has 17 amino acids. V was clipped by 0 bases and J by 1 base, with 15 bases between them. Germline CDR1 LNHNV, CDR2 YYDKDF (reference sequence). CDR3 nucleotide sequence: TGTGCCACCAGCAGAGATCGGTTCCCGGCTACCCAAGAGACCCAGTACTTC. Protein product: CATSRDRFPATQETQYF.

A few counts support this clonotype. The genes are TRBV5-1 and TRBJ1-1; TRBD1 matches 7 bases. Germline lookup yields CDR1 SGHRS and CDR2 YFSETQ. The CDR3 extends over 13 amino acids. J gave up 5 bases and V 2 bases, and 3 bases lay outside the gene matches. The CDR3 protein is CASSFQGETEAFF. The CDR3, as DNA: TGCGCCAGCAGCTTTCAGGGGGAGACTGAAGCTTTCTTT.

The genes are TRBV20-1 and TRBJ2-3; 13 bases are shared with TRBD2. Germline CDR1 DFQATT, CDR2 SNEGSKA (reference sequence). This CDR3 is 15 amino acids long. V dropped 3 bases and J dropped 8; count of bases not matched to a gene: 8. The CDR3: CSASPLAGGLATQYF. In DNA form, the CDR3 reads TGCAGTGCTAGCCCACTAGCGGGGGGGCTCGCTACGCAGTATTTT.

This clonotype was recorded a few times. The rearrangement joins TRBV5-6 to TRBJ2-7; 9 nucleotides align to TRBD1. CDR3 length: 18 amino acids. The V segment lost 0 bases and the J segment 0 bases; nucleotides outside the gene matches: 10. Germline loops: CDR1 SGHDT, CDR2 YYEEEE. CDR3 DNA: TGTGCCAGCAGCTTGGTGGGGGGAGGGACAGGGTTCTCCTACGAGCAGTACTTC. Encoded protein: CASSLVGGGTGFSYEQYF.

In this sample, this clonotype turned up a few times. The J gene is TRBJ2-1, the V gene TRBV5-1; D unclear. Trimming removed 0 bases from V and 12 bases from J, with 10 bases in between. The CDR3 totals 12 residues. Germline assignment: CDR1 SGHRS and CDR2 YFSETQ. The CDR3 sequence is CASSLVLGGQFF. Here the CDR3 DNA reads TGCGCCAGCAGCTTGGTACTTGGTGGGCAGTTCTTC.

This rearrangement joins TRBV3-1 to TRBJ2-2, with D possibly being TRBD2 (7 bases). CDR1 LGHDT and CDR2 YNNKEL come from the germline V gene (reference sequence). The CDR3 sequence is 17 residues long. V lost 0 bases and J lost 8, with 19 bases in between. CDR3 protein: CASSQEMAGEGEGELFF. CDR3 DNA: TGTGCCAGCAGCCAAGAAATGGCAGGGGAGGGTGAGGGGGAGCTGTTTTTT. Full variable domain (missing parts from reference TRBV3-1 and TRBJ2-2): DTAVSQTPKYLVTQMGNDKSIKCEQNLGHDTMYWYKQDSKKFLKIMFSYNNKELIINETVPNRFSPKSPDKAHLNLHINSLELGDSAVYFCASSQEMAGEGEGELFFGEGSRLTVL.

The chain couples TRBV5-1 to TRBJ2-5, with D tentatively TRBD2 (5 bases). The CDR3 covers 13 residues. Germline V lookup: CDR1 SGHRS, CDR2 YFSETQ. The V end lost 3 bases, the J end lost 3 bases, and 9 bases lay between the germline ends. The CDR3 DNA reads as TGCGCCAGCAGCTGGCCCGGGGAAGAGACCCAGTACTTC. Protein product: CASSWPGEETQYF.

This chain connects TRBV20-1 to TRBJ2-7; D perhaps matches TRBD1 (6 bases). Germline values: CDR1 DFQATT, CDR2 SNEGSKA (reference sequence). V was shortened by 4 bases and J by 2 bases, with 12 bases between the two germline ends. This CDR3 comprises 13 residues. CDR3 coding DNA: TGCAGTGCTACATGGACAGCCGCCTACGAGCAGTACTTC. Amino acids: CSATWTAAYEQYF.

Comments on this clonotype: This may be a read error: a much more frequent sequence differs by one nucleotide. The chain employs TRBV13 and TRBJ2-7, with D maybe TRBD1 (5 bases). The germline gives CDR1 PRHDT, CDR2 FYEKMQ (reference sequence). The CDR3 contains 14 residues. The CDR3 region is CATSLIDRYYEQYF. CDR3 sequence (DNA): TGTGCCACCAGCTTAATCGACAGATACTACGAGCAGTACTTC.

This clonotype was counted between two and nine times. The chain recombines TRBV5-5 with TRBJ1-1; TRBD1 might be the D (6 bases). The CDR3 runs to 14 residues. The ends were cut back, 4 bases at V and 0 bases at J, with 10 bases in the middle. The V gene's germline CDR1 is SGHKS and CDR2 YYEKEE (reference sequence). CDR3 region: CASSGRGLNTEAFF. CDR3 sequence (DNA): TGTGCCAGCAGCGGCAGGGGCTTGAACACTGAAGCTTTCTTT. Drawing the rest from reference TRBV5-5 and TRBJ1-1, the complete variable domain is DAGVTQSPTHLIKTRGQQVTLRCSPISGHKSVSWYQQVLGQGPQFIFQYYEKEERGRGNFPDRFSARQFPNYSSELNVNALLLGDSALYLCASSGRGLNTEAFFGQGTRLTVV.

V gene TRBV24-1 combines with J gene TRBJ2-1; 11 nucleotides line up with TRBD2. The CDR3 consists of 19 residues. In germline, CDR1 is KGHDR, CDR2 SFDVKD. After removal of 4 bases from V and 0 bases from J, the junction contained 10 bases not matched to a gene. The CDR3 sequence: CATSDTRTSGSSSYNEQFF. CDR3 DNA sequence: TGTGCCACCAGTGACACCCGGACTAGCGGGTCTAGCTCCTACAATGAGCAGTTCTTC.

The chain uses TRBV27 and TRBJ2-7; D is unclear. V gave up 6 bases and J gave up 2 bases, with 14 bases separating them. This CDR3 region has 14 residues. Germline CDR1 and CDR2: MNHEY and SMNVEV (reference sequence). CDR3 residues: CASSRRSLAYEQYF. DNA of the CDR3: TGTGCCAGCAGCCGGCGGTCGTTAGCCTACGAGCAGTACTTC.

CDR3 bases: TGTGCCAGCAGCTTGAGGGTGACGGGAACAGATACGCAGTATTTT. Amino acids: CASSLRVTGTDTQYF. The rearrangement links TRBV5-4 to TRBJ2-3; a possible D gene is TRBD2 (5 bases). Between the trimmed V and J ends, which lost 1 base and 3 bases, there was a span of 12 bases. CDR1 and CDR2 from the germline V gene are SGHNT and YYREEE (reference sequence). The CDR3 has 15 residues.

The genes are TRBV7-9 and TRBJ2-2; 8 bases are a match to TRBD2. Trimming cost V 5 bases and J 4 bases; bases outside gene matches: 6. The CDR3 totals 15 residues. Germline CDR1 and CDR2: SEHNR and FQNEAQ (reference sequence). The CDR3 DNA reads TGTGCCAGCAGCCCAAGCGGGAGTGGCACCGGGGAGCTGTTTTTT. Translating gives CASSPSGSGTGELFF.

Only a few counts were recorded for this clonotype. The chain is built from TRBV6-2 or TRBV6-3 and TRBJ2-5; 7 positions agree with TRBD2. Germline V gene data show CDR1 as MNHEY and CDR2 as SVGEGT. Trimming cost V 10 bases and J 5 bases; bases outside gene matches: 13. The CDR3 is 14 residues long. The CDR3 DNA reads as TGTGCCACCACACCCCGCTTGGGGGGGGAGACCCAGTACTTC. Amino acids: CATTPRLGGETQYF.

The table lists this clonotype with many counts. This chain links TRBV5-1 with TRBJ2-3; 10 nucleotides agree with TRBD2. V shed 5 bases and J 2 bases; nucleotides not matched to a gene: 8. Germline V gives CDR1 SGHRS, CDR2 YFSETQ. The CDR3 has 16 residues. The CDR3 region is CASSVGSGRHTDTQYF. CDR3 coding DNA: TGCGCCAGCAGTGTGGGTAGCGGGAGGCACACAGATACGCAGTATTTT.

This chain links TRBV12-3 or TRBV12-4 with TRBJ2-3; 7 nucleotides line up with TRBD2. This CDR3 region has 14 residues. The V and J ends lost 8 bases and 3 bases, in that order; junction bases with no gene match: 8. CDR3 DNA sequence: TGTGCCAGCTCGGGGAGCGGGAATACAGATACGCAGTATTTT. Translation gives CASSGSGNTDTQYF.

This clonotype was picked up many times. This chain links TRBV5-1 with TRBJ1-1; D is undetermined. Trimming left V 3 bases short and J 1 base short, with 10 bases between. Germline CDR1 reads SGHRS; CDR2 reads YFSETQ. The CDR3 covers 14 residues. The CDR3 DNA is TGCGCCAGCAGCTACATGGTGGAGAACACTGAAGCTTTCTTT. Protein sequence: CASSYMVENTEAFF.

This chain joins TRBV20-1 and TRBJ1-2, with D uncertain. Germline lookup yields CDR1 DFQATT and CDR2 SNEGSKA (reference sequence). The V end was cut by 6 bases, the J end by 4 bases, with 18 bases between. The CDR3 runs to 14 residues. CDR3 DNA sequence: TGCAGTGCATCGAACCCAAGGGCCAGCTATGGCTACACCTTC. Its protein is CSASNPRASYGYTF.

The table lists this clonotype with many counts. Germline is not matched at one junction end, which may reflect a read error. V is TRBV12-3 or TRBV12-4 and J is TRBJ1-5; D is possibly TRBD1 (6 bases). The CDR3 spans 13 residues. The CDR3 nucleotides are TGTGCCAGCAGGTTAGCAGGGGATCAGCCCCAGCATTTT. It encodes CASRLAGDQPQHF.

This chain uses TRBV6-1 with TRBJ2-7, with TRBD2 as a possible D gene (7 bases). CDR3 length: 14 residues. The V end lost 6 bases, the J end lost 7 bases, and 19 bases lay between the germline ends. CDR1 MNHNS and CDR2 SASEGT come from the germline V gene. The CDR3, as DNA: TGTGCCAGCAGCCGGGACGGGGGGCGAGGAGAGCAGTACTTC. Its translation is CASSRDGGRGEQYF.

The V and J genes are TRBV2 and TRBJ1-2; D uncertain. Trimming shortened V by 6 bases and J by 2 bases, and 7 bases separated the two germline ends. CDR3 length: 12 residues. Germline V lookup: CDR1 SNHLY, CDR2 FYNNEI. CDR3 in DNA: TGTGCCAGCAGGATTGACAACTATGGCTACACCTTC. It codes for CASRIDNYGYTF.

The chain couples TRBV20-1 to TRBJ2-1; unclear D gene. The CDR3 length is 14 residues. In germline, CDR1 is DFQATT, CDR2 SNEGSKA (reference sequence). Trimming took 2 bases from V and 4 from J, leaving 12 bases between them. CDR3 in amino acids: CSARPQDQYNEQFF. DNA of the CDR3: TGCAGTGCTAGACCCCAGGACCAGTACAATGAGCAGTTCTTC.

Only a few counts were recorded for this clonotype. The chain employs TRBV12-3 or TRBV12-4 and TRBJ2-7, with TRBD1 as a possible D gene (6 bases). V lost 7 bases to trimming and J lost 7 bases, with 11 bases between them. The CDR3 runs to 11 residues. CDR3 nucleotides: TGTGCCAGCAAGGAAGGGGGAGAGCAGTACTTC. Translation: CASKEGGEQYF.

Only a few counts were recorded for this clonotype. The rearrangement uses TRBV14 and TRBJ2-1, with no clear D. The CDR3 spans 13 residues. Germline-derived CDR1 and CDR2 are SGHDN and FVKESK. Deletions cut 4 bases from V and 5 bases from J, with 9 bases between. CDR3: CASSPQLNNEQFF. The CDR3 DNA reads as TGTGCCAGCAGCCCCCAATTGAACAATGAGCAGTTCTTC. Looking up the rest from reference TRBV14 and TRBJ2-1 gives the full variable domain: EAGVTQFPSHSVIEKGQTVTLRCDPISGHDNLYWYRRVMGKEIKFLLHFVKESKQDESGMPNNRFLAERTGGTYSTLKVQPAELEDSGVYFCASSPQLNNEQFFGPGTRLTVL.